What follows are 4 T cell receptor beta chains derived from one specimen sequenced in a study of T cell changes during pregnancy in multiple sclerosis. Produced via immunoSEQ multiplex PCR; TCRdb's table is partial and in-frame only. The sample lists some 97,000 clones, 92% occurring once. Sequencing used peripheral blood, obtained after pregnancy. All receptors derive from a female donor with multiple sclerosis, enrolled in a pregnancy study.

V gene TRBV10-3 combines with J gene TRBJ1-6; D possibly corresponds to TRBD1 (5 bases). The germline CDR1 and CDR2 sequences are ENHRY and SYGVKD. The germline V and J ends were trimmed by 4 bases and 9 bases, with 10 bases remaining between them. There are 13 residues in the CDR3. In DNA, the CDR3 is TGTGCCATCAGTGGAGACAGAGGTTCACCCCTCCACTTT. It specifies CAISGDRGSPLHF.

As for this clone: The same CDR3 can be traced to other DNA sequences in this sample. This chain connects TRBV6-5 to TRBJ1-1, with 9 nucleotides matching TRBD1. Germline V gives CDR1 MNHEY, CDR2 SVGAGI. The CDR3 runs to 14 residues. Germline trimming cut 5 bases from V and 2 bases from J; bases unmatched to any gene: 3. This CDR3 is CASSLTGGNTEAFF. DNA of the CDR3: TGTGCCAGCAGTCTAACAGGGGGCAACACTGAAGCTTTCTTT.

J is TRBJ1-2 and V is TRBV7-8; the match to TRBD1 covers 8 bases. Germline V gene lookup returns CDR1 SGHVS and CDR2 FQNEAQ. The J segment lost 7 bases and the V segment lost 5 bases, leaving 12 bases of the junction unmatched. This CDR3 is 15 amino acids long. The CDR3, as DNA: TGTGCCAGCAGCCCGGGACAGGCGGTCCATAGTGGCTACACCTTC. It is translated as CASSPGQAVHSGYTF.

This chain uses TRBV5-4 with TRBJ2-1; 10 bases map to TRBD2. The CDR3 consists of 17 residues. Germline-derived CDR1 and CDR2 are SGHNT and YYREEE (reference sequence). J was trimmed by 8 bases and V by 4 bases; bases with no gene match: 15. The DNA for the CDR3 is TGTGCCAGCAGCCCGACAAATGTAGCGGGGGGCCTTGATGAGCAGTTCTTC. It codes for CASSPTNVAGGLDEQFF.